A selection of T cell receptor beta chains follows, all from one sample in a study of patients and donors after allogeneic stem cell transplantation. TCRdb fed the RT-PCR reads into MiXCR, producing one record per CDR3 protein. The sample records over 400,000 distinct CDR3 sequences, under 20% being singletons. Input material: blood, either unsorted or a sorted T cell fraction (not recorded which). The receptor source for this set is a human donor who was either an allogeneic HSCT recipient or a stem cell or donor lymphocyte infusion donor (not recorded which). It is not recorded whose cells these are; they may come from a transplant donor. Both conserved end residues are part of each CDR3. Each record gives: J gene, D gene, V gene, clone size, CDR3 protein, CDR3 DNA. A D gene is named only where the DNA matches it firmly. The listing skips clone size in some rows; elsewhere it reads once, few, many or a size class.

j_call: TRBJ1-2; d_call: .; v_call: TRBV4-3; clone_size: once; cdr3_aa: CASSQDGGFYGYTF; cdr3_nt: TGCGCCAGCAGCCAAGATGGGGGATTCTATGGCTACACCTTC
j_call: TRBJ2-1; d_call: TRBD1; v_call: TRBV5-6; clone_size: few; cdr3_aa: CASSSLDRAIYNEQFF; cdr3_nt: TGTGCCAGCAGCTCTCTAGACAGGGCAATCTACAATGAGCAGTTCTTC
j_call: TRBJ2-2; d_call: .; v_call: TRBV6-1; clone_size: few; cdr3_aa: CASSTRTANTGELFF; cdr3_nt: TGTGCCAGCAGTACCCGTACAGCGAACACCGGGGAGCTGTTTTTT
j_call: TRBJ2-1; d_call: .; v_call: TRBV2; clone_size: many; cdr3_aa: CASIFLAVWYNEQFF; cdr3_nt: TGTGCCAGCATCTTTTTGGCGGTCTGGTACAATGAGCAGTTCTTC
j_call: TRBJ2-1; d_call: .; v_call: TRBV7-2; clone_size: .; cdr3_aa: CASSWQLYNEQFF; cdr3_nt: TGTGCCAGCAGCTGGCAGCTCTACAATGAGCAGTTCTTC
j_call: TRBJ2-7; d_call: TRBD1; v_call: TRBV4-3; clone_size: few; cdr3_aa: CASSIRQGEAYEQYF; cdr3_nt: TGCGCCAGCAGCATACGACAGGGAGAGGCGTACGAGCAGTACTTC
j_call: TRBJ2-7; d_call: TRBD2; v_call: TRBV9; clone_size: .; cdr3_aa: CASSVAGGPYEQYF; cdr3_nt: TGTGCCAGCAGCGTAGCGGGAGGGCCTTACGAGCAGTACTTC
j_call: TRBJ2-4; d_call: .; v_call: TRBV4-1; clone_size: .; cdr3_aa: CASSQGLLRLAKNIQYF; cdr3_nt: TGCGCCAGCAGCCAAGGACTTCTGAGGCTAGCCAAAAACATTCAGTACTTC
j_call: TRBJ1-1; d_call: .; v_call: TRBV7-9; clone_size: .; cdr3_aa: CASSSNGGRVRDTEAFF; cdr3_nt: TGTGCCAGCAGTTCCAATGGTGGCAGGGTCCGGGACACTGAAGCTTTCTTT
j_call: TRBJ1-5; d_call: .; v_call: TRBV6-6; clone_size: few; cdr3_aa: CASSYLDNQPQHF; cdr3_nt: TGTGCCAGCAGTTATTTGGACAATCAGCCCCAGCATTTT
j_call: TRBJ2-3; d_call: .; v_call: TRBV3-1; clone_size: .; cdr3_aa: CASSQDRVVSTDTQYF; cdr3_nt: TGTGCCAGCAGCCAAGATAGAGTAGTGAGCACAGATACGCAGTATTTT
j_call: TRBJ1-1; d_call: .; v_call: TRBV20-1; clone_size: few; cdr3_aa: CSARDRGSAFF; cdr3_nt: TGCAGTGCTAGAGATAGGGGATCGGCTTTCTTT
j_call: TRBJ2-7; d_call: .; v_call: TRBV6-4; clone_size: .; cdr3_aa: CASLHGRDEQYF; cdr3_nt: TGTGCCAGCTTACATGGCAGGGACGAGCAGTACTTC
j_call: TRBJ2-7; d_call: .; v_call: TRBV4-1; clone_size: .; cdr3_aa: CASSQVGPTDEQYF; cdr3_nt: TGCGCCAGCAGCCAAGTAGGGCCAACTGACGAGCAGTACTTC
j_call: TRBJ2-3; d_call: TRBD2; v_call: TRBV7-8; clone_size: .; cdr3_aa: CASSLDRLAGGPITDTQYF; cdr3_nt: TGTGCCAGCAGCTTAGATCGGCTAGCGGGAGGTCCTATCACAGATACGCAGTATTTT
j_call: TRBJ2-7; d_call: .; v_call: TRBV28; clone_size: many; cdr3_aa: CASTLSGSYEQYF; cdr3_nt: TGTGCCAGCACCCTAAGCGGATCCTACGAGCAGTACTTC
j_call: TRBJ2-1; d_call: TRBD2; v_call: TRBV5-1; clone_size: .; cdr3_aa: CASSLVRTSGPRNEQFF; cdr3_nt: TGCGCCAGCAGCTTGGTTCGGACTAGCGGCCCACGGAATGAGCAGTTCTTC